Shown below are 4 T cell receptor beta chains from a single sample sequenced in a study of PD-1 blockade in classical Hodgkin lymphoma. Profiled with immunoSEQ multiplex PCR; TCRdb holds only in-frame clones, not every one. Of roughly 47,000 clones listed, roughly 75% are singletons. Autologous stem cell transplantation was followed by relapse in every patient, and brentuximab vedotin exposure varied. This specimen was peripheral blood mononuclear cells (PBMCs), taken before the second cycle of nivolumab. The source is a human donor with classical Hodgkin lymphoma.

This chain connects TRBV6-1 to TRBJ2-1; TRBD2 might be the D (5 bases). Per the germline V gene, CDR1 is MNHNS and CDR2 is SASEGT. V was cut by 8 bases and J by 7 bases, with 12 bases left in between. This CDR3 comprises 12 residues. For the CDR3, the DNA is TGTGCCAGCCTTAGGCCGGGGAATGAGCAGTTCTTC. Protein: CASLRPGNEQFF.

This clone was picked up a small number of times. The chain joins TRBV19 to TRBJ1-2; no clear D. The CDR3 has 12 amino acids. The V gene lost 4 bases and the J gene lost 8 bases, with 11 bases spanning the gap. CDR1 is LNHDA, CDR2 SQIVND, per germline (reference sequence). The CDR3 loop reads CASSTVPAGYTF. DNA of the CDR3: TGTGCCAGTAGTACGGTGCCCGCCGGCTACACCTTC.

This clone was counted a few times. Here the CDR3 reads CASSYSTVYSYGYTF. The CDR3 coding sequence is TGTGCCAGCAGTTACTCGACAGTCTATAGCTATGGCTACACCTTC. The chain is built from TRBV6-5 and TRBJ1-2, with a possible D match to TRBD1 (5 bases). V gave up 0 bases and J gave up 4 bases, with 12 bases separating them. Germline CDR1 and CDR2: MNHEY and SVGAGI. The CDR3 totals 15 residues.

V is TRBV19 and J is TRBJ1-1; D ambiguous. The CDR3 spans 12 residues. In germline, CDR1 is LNHDA, CDR2 SQIVND (reference sequence). Trimming left V 2 bases short and J 6 bases short, with 7 bases between. The CDR3 region has the DNA TGTGCCAGTAGTATAAGGCGGGCTGAAGCTTTCTTT. It codes for CASSIRRAEAFF.